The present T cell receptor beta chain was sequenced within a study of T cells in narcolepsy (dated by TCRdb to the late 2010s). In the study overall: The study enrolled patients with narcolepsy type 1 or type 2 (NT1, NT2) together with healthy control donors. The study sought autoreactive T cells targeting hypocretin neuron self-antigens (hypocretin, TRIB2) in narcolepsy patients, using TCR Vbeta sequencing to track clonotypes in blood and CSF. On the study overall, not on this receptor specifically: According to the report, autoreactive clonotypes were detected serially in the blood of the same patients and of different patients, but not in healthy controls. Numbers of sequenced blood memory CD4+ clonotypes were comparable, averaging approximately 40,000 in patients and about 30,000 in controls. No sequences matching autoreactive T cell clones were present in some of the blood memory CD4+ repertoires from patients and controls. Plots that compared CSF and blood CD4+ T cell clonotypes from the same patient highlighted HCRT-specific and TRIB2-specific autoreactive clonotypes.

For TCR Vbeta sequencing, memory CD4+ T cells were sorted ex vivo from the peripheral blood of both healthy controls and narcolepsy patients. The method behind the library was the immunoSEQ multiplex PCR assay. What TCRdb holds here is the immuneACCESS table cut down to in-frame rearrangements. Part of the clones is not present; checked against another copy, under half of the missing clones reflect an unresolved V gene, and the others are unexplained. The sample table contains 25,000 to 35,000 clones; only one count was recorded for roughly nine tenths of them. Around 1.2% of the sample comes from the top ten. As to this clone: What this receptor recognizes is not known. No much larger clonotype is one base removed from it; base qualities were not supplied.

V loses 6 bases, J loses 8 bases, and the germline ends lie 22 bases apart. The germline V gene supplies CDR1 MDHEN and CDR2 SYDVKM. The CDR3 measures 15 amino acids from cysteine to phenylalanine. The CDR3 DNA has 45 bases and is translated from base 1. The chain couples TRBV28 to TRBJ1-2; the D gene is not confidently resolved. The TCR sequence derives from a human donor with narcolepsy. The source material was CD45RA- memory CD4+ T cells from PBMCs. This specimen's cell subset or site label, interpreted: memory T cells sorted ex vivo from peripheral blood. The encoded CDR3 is CASRETAGRPLGYTF. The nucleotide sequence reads TGTGCCAGCAGAGAAACCGCCGGGAGACCCCTAGGCTACACCTTC.